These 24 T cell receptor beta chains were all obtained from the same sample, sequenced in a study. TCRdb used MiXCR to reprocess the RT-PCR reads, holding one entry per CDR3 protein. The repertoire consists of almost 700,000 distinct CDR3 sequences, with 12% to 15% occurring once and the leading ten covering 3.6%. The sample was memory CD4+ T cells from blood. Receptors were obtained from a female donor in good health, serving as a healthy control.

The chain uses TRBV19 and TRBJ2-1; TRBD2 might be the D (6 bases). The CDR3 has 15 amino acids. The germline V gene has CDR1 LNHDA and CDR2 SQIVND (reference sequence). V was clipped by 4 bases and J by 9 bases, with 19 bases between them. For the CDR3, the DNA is TGTGCCAGTAGTAACCCCGGGACTCAGGAGCGTGAGCAGTTCTTC. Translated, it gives CASSNPGTQEREQFF.

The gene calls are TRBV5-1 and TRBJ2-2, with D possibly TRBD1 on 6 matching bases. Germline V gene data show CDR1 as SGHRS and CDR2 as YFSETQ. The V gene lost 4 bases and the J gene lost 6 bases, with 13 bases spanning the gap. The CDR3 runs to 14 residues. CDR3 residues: CASSVTQGSGELFF. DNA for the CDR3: TGCGCCAGCAGCGTAACACAGGGTTCCGGGGAGCTGTTTTTT.

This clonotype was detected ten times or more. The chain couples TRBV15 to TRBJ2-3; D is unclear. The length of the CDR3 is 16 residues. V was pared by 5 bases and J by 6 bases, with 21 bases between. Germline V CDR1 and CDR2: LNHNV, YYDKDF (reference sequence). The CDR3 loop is CATSQSLTNLIDTQYF. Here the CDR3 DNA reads TGTGCCACCAGCCAATCACTGACGAACCTTATTGATACGCAGTATTTT.

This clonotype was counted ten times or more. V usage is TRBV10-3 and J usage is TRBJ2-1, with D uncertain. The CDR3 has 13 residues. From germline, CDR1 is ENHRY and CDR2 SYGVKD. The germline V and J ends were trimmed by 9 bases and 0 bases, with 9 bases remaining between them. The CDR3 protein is CAIASGSYNEQFF. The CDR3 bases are TGTGCCATAGCTAGTGGCTCCTACAATGAGCAGTTCTTC.

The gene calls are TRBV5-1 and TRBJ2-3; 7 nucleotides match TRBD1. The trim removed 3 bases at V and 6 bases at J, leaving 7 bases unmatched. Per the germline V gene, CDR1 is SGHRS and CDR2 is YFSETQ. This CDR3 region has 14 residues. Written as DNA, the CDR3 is TGCGCCAGCAGCTCTGACAGGGTATCCGATACGCAGTATTTT. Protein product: CASSSDRVSDTQYF.

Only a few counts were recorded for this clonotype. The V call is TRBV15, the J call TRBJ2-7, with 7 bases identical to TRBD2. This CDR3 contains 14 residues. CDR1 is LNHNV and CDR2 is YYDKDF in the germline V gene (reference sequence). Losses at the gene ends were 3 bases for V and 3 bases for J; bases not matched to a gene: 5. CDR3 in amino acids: CATSRGTGGYEQYF. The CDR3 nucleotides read TGTGCCACCAGCAGGGGGACGGGGGGCTACGAGCAGTACTTC.

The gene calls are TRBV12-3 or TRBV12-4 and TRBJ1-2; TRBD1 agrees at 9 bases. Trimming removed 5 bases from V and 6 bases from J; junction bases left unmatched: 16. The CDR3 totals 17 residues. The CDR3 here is CASSHDIGTGKRDGYTF. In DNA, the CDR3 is TGTGCCAGCAGTCATGATATTGGGACAGGGAAGAGAGATGGCTACACCTTC.

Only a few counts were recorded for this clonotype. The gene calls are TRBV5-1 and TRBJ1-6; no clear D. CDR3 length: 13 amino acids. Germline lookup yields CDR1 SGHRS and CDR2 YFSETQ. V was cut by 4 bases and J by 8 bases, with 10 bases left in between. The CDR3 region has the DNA TGCGCCAGCAGCGTGGGGAAGTATTCACCCCTCCACTTT. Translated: CASSVGKYSPLHF.

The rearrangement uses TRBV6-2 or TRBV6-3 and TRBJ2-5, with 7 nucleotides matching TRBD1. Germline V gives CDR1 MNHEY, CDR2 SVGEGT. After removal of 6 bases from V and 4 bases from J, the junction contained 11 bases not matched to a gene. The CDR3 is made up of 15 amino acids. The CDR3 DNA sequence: TGTGCCAGCAGCTTTGCCGGGACAGCAGTAGAGACCCAGTACTTC. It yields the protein CASSFAGTAVETQYF.

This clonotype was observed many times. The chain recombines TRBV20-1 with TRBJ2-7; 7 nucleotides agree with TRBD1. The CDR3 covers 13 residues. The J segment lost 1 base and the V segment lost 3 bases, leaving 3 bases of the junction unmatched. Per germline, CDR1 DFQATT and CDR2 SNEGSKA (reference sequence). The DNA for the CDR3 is TGCAGTGCTAGGGGACAGAGGTCCTACGAGCAGTACTTC. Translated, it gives CSARGQRSYEQYF.

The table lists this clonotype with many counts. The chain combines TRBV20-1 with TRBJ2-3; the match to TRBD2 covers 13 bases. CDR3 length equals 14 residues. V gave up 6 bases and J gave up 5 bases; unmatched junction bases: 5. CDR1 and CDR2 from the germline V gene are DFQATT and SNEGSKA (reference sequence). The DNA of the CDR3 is TGCAGTGCGCGGACTAGCGGGGGTATAGATACGCAGTATTTT. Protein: CSARTSGGIDTQYF.

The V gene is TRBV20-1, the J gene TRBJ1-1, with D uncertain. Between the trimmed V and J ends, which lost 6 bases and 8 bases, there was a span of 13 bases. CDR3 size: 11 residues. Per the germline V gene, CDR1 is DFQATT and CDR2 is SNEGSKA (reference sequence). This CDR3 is CSASTSYEAFF. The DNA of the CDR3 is TGCAGTGCCTCGACAAGTTACGAAGCTTTCTTT.

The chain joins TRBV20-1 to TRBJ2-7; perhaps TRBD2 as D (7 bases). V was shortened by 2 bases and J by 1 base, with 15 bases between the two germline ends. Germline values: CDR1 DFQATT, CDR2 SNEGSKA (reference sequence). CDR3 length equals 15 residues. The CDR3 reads CSARLPAGASYEQYF. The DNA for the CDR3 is TGCAGTGCTAGACTTCCGGCGGGGGCTTCCTACGAGCAGTACTTC.

The CDR3 here is CASSFTTLANTEAFF. CDR3 DNA sequence: TGCGCCAGCAGCTTTACGACGTTAGCGAACACTGAAGCTTTCTTT. J is TRBJ1-1 and V is TRBV5-1, with no clear D. Trimming took off 2 bases at V and 1 base at J, with 12 bases between the two ends. The V gene's germline CDR1 is SGHRS and CDR2 YFSETQ. This CDR3 has 15 amino acids.

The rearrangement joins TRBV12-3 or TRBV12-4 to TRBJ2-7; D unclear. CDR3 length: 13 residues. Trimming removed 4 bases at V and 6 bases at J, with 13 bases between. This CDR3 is CASSSGRIGEQYF. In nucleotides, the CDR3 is TGTGCCAGCAGTTCGGGCAGGATTGGCGAGCAGTACTTC.

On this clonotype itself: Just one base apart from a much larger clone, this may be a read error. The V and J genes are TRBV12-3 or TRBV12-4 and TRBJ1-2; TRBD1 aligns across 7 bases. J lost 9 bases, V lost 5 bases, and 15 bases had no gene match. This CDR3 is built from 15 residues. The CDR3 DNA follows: TGTGCCAGCAGTCCAGGGGGGAGTATCTGGTATTGCTACACCTTC. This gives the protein CASSPGGSIWYCYTF.

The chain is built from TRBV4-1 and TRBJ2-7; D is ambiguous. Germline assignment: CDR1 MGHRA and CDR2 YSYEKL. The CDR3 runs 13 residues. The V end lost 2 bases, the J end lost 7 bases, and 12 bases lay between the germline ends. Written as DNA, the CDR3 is TGCGCCAGCAGCCAAAGGACCATGGGGGAGCAGTACTTC. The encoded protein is CASSQRTMGEQYF.

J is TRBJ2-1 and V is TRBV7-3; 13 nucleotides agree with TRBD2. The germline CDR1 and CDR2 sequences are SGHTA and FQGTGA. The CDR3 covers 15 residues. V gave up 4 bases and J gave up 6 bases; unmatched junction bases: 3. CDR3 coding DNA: TGTGCCAGCAGCTCGACTAGCGGGAGGACCAATGAGCAGTTCTTC. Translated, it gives CASSSTSGRTNEQFF.

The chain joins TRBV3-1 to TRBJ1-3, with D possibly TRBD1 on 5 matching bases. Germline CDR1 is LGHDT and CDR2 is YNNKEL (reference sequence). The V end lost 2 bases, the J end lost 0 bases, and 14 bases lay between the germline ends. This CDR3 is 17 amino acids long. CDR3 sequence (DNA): TGTGCCAGCAGCCAACGATCAGGGATCTTCTCTGGAAACACCATATATTTT. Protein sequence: CASSQRSGIFSGNTIYF.

CDR3 bases: TGTGCCAGCAGCTTTAGTCCGGGAGGGGGGGCAGATACGCAGTATTTT. Amino acid sequence: CASSFSPGGGADTQYF. The genes are TRBV7-9 and TRBJ2-3, with 8 positions matching TRBD2. Germline V gene sequence: CDR1 SEHNR, CDR2 FQNEAQ (reference sequence). This CDR3 contains 16 residues. The ends lost 3 bases at V and 4 bases at J; junction bases unmatched: 9.

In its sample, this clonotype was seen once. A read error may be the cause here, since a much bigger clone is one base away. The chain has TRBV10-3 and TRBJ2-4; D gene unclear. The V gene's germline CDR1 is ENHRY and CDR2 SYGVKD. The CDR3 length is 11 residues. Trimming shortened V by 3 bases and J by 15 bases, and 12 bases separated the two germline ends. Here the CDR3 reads CAISESGAMYF. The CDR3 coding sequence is TGTGCCATCAGTGAATCGGGTGCCATGTACTTC.

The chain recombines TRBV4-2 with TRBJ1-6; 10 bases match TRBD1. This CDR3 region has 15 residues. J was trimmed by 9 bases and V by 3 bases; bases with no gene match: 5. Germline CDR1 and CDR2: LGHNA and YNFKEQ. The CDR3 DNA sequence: TGTGCCAGCAGCCAGACGACAGGGGGCGCTTCACCCCTCCACTTT. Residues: CASSQTTGGASPLHF.

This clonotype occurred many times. The chain's CDR3 is CASSPSPRGGLPTGELFF. CDR3 in DNA: TGTGCCAGCAGCCCATCTCCCCGGGGGGGCCTCCCCACCGGGGAGCTGTTTTTT. V usage is TRBV3-1 and J usage is TRBJ2-2, with 8 bases aligning to TRBD2. Germline V gives CDR1 LGHDT, CDR2 YNNKEL (reference sequence). CDR3 size: 18 residues. The trim removed 4 bases at V and 4 bases at J, leaving 14 bases unmatched.

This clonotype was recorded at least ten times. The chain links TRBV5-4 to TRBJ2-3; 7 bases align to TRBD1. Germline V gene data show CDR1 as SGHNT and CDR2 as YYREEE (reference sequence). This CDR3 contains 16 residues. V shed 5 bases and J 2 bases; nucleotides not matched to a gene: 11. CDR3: CASSLGTAGPTDTQYF. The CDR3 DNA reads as TGTGCCAGCAGTCTAGGGACAGCCGGACCCACAGATACGCAGTATTTT.